Following are 9 T cell receptor beta chains from one sample sequenced in a study of technical replicates of blood from several donors. Clones were sequenced by immunoSEQ multiplex PCR, and TCRdb holds only the in-frame ones, with some missing. The profile shows roughly 56,000 clones, 90% to 95% of them singletons. Sequencing was performed on PBMCs. These receptors came from a human donor in good health. Some clones in this sample may be carry-over from other donors' samples.

The V gene is TRBV5-1, the J gene TRBJ2-5; D remains ambiguous. CDR3 length: 10 residues. Germline V gene data show CDR1 as SGHRS and CDR2 as YFSETQ. Trimming pared 6 bases from V and 5 bases from J, leaving 5 bases between. The DNA for the CDR3 is TGCGCCAGCAACACGGAGACCCAGTACTTC. Protein: CASNTETQYF.

The chain employs TRBV6-4 and TRBJ2-2; 9 nucleotides agree with TRBD1. Germline-derived CDR1 and CDR2 are MRHNA and SNTAGT. This CDR3 spans 13 amino acids. The V segment lost 6 bases and the J segment 7 bases; nucleotides outside the gene matches: 3. The CDR3 region has the DNA TGTGCCAGCAGCGCGGACAGGGGCGGGGAGCTGTTTTTT. Translating it yields CASSADRGGELFF.

V and J are TRBV30 and TRBJ2-2; 10 nucleotides align to TRBD2. CDR1 is GTSNPN, CDR2 SVGIG, per germline (reference sequence). The ends lost 5 bases at V and 0 bases at J; junction bases unmatched: 3. The CDR3 totals 15 residues. The CDR3 is CAWASGSSNTGELFF. DNA for the CDR3: TGTGCCTGGGCTAGCGGGAGCTCGAACACCGGGGAGCTGTTTTTT. Using reference TRBV30 and TRBJ2-2 for the parts outside the CDR3, the full variable domain is SQTIHQWPATLVQPVGSPLSLECTVEGTSNPNLYWYRQAAGRGLQLLFYSVGIGQISSEVPQNLSASRPQDRQFILSSKKLLLSDSGFYLCAWASGSSNTGELFFGEGSRLTVL.

The chain employs TRBV11-2 and TRBJ2-5; D is perhaps TRBD2 (7 bases). The V gene's germline CDR1 is SGHAT and CDR2 FQNNGV. V lost 2 bases and J lost 5, with 15 bases in between. The CDR3 has 15 residues. The CDR3 is CASSLSRGGRETQYF. The CDR3 DNA reads TGTGCCAGCAGCTTATCGAGGGGGGGCCGGGAGACCCAGTACTTC.

This chain joins TRBV25-1 and TRBJ2-7; D uncertain. Trimming took 6 bases from V and 5 from J, leaving 8 bases between them. The CDR3 length is 11 residues. CDR1 and CDR2 from the germline V gene are MGHDK and SYGVNS. CDR3 sequence reads: CASRRLHEQYF. The CDR3 coding sequence is TGTGCCAGCAGAAGACTGCACGAGCAGTACTTC.

The chain joins TRBV5-1 to TRBJ2-1, with 12 positions matching TRBD1. Germline CDR1 reads SGHRS; CDR2 reads YFSETQ. V shed 4 bases and J 4 bases; nucleotides not matched to a gene: 6. CDR3 length equals 16 residues. CDR3 sequence (DNA): TGCGCCAGCAGCCCTGGGACAGGGGGCGCATACAATGAGCAGTTCTTC. Amino acids: CASSPGTGGAYNEQFF.

The rearrangement uses TRBV5-4 and TRBJ2-1, with 10 bases matching TRBD1. The ends lost 7 bases at V and 5 bases at J; junction bases unmatched: 9. CDR1 and CDR2 (germline): SGHNT, YYREEE (reference sequence). CDR3 length: 15 residues. The CDR3 sequence: CASATDRGRNNEQFF. For the CDR3, the DNA is TGTGCCAGCGCCACCGACAGGGGGCGAAACAATGAGCAGTTCTTC.

V gene TRBV9 combines with J gene TRBJ2-3; 14 nucleotides line up with TRBD2. This CDR3 comprises 15 residues. Germline trimming cut 3 bases from V and 7 bases from J; bases unmatched to any gene: 4. Per germline, CDR1 SGDLS and CDR2 YYNGEE. CDR3: CASSAGTSGGYTQYF. CDR3 nucleotide sequence: TGTGCCAGCAGCGCTGGGACTAGCGGGGGCTATACGCAGTATTTT. The variable domain in full, with the rest retrieved from reference TRBV9 and TRBJ2-3, is DSGVTQTPKHLITATGQRVTLRCSPRSGDLSVYWYQQSLDQGLQFLIQYYNGEERAKGNILERFSAQQFPDLHSELNLSSLELGDSALYFCASSAGTSGGYTQYFGPGTRLTVL.

This chain uses TRBV27 with TRBJ1-1; possible D gene TRBD1, 5 bases. Trimming stripped 1 base from V and 4 bases from J, with 10 bases between. Germline loops: CDR1 MNHEY, CDR2 SMNVEV (reference sequence). This CDR3 region has 14 residues. The CDR3 sequence: CASSLWRGSTEAFF. The CDR3 DNA reads as TGTGCCAGCAGTTTATGGCGGGGGAGCACTGAAGCTTTCTTT.